Each of the 31 T cell receptor beta chains below was sequenced from the same sample in a study of T cell responses to AZD1222 COVID-19 vaccine. The table came from immunoSEQ multiplex PCR; TCRdb's copy has only in-frame clones and leaves some out. The sample consists of about 62,000 clones, roughly 80% of them appearing once. The sample was peripheral blood, taken on day 0 of AZD1222 vaccination. The receptors originated from an adult in good health.

This chain joins TRBV2 and TRBJ2-3; the D call may be TRBD1 or TRBD2 (6 bases each). In germline, CDR1 is SNHLY, CDR2 FYNNEI. CDR3 size: 13 residues. V lost 8 bases to trimming and J lost 7 bases, with 16 bases between them. The CDR3 is CASLWGARNTQYF. Written as DNA, the CDR3 is TGTGCCAGCCTCTGGGGGGCACGGAATACGCAGTATTTT.

This clone was recorded once. This chain connects TRBV5-1 to TRBJ1-1; D is undetermined. V was trimmed by 0 bases and J by 5 bases, leaving 17 bases between them. Germline V gene data show CDR1 as SGHRS and CDR2 as YFSETQ. This CDR3 region has 16 residues. The CDR3 spells CASSLGTSRLGTEAFF. The CDR3 DNA follows: TGCGCCAGCAGCTTGGGGACGAGCCGGCTGGGGACTGAAGCTTTCTTT.

The V call is TRBV7-2, the J call TRBJ2-7, with unresolved D. Deletions cut 2 bases from V and 5 bases from J, with 10 bases between. Germline V CDR1 and CDR2: SGHTA, FQGNSA. This CDR3 has 13 residues. The DNA of the CDR3 is TGTGCCAGCAGCTTAAGGGAAGAGGACGAGCAGTACTTC. Protein product: CASSLREEDEQYF.

This clone showed up just a few times. This chain joins TRBV10-3 and TRBJ2-5; tentative D call: TRBD2 (7 bases). Germline loops: CDR1 ENHRY, CDR2 SYGVKD. The ends were cut back, 10 bases at V and 4 bases at J, with 16 bases in the middle. The CDR3 runs to 13 residues. In DNA, the CDR3 is TGTGCCACGGAGGGGGGAGGGGGAGAGACCCAGTACTTC. Protein sequence: CATEGGGGETQYF.

This sequence joins TRBV7-2 and TRBJ1-2; D is perhaps TRBD1 (5 bases). This CDR3 has 13 residues. Per the germline V gene, CDR1 is SGHTA and CDR2 is FQGNSA. Trimming removed 0 bases at V and 8 bases at J, with 10 bases between. The CDR3 is CASSLAAGQGYTF. The CDR3 DNA follows: TGTGCCAGCAGCTTAGCGGCAGGGCAGGGCTACACCTTC.

In this sample, this clone turned up a few times. The CDR3 nucleotides read TGTGCCAGCAGTTCCCCAGGGGCAGCTTTCTTT. Translation gives CASSSPGAAFF. The chain employs TRBV6-2 or TRBV6-3 and TRBJ1-1, with D tentatively TRBD1 (6 bases). Germline V CDR1 and CDR2: MNHEY, SVGEGT. This CDR3 is built from 11 residues. V was cut by 4 bases and J by 10 bases, with 10 bases left in between.

This clone appeared a single time. This chain links TRBV11-2 with TRBJ2-2; D is unclear. The length of the CDR3 is 12 residues. Trimming removed 0 bases at V and 6 bases at J, with 2 bases between. Germline assignment: CDR1 SGHAT and CDR2 FQNNGV. CDR3 region: CASSLDAGELFF. The CDR3 DNA reads TGTGCCAGCAGCTTAGATGCCGGGGAGCTGTTTTTT.

The rearrangement links TRBV5-6 to TRBJ1-1; no firm D call. The V end lost 1 base, the J end lost 8 bases, and 12 bases lay between the germline ends. Germline V CDR1 and CDR2: SGHDT, YYEEEE. The CDR3 is 13 amino acids. This chain's CDR3 is CASSLTEIGEAFF. CDR3 nucleotides: TGTGCCAGCAGCTTGACAGAAATTGGGGAAGCTTTCTTT.

The rearrangement uses TRBV6-2 or TRBV6-3 and TRBJ2-7; tentatively, D is TRBD1 (6 bases). Germline CDR1 is MNHEY and CDR2 is SVGEGT. Trimming stripped 5 bases from V and 6 bases from J, with 17 bases between. This CDR3 spans 14 amino acids. The CDR3 DNA follows: TGTGCCAGCAGTCAATCACAGGGTTCGGGCGAGCAGTACTTC. Translation gives CASSQSQGSGEQYF.

The gene calls are TRBV7-9 and TRBJ2-1, with D perhaps matching TRBD2 (5 bases). CDR3 size: 13 residues. The V and J ends lost 9 bases and 2 bases respectively, with 11 bases between them. The germline gives CDR1 SEHNR, CDR2 FQNEAQ (reference sequence). The chain's CDR3 is CASERETYNEQFF. The CDR3, as DNA: TGTGCCAGTGAACGGGAAACCTACAATGAGCAGTTCTTC.

The CDR3 region is CASSPSGTGNPGELFF. For the CDR3, the DNA is TGTGCCAGCTCACCCTCCGGGACAGGGAATCCCGGGGAGCTGTTTTTT. This sequence joins TRBV18 and TRBJ2-2; the match to TRBD1 covers 9 bases. CDR1 is KGHSH and CDR2 is LQKENI in the germline V gene. The CDR3 length is 16 residues. The trim removed 3 bases at V and 6 bases at J, leaving 8 bases unmatched.

The J gene is TRBJ1-6, the V gene TRBV11-2; possibly TRBD1 for D (5 bases). Per germline, CDR1 SGHAT and CDR2 FQNNGV. Trimming removed 6 bases from V and 6 bases from J, with 9 bases in between. This CDR3 is 13 amino acids long. Here the CDR3 reads CASSPGRNSPLHF. In nucleotides, the CDR3 is TGTGCCAGCAGTCCAGGGCGTAATTCACCCCTCCACTTT.

V usage is TRBV5-1 and J usage is TRBJ1-5; the match to TRBD1 covers 8 bases. Germline values: CDR1 SGHRS, CDR2 YFSETQ. The CDR3 spans 14 residues. The trim removed 7 bases at V and 3 bases at J, leaving 6 bases unmatched. The CDR3 coding sequence is TGCGCCAGCTCCCCAGGGGGCCCCAATCAGCCCCAGCATTTT. It encodes CASSPGGPNQPQHF. Together with reference TRBV5-1 and TRBJ1-5, the CDR3 gives the full variable domain: KAGVTQTPRYLIKTRGQQVTLSCSPISGHRSVSWYQQTPGQGLQFLFEYFSETQRNKGNFPGRFSGRQFSNSRSEMNVSTLELGDSALYLCASSPGGPNQPQHFGDGTRLSIL.

The chain uses TRBV6-6 and TRBJ2-7; 7 nucleotides line up with TRBD2. After removal of 7 bases from V and 1 base from J, the junction contained 10 bases not matched to a gene. Germline values: CDR1 MNHNY, CDR2 SVGAGI (reference sequence). The CDR3 has 15 amino acids. CDR3 protein: CASTERGPFSYEQYF. The CDR3 bases are TGTGCCAGCACCGAGCGGGGTCCTTTTTCCTACGAGCAGTACTTC.

The chain joins TRBV28 to TRBJ2-5, with TRBD1 matching over 7 bases. This CDR3 contains 15 residues. Germline V gene sequence: CDR1 MDHEN, CDR2 SYDVKM. V was pared by 6 bases and J by 4 bases, with 11 bases of the junction left unmatched. CDR3 amino acids: CASRPFRGGRETQYF. In nucleotides, the CDR3 is TGTGCCAGCAGACCTTTCCGAGGGGGCAGAGAGACCCAGTACTTC.

The chain joins TRBV11-3 to TRBJ2-7; TRBD1 matches at 8 bases. The CDR3 is 15 residues long. Trimming removed 0 bases from V and 2 bases from J; junction bases left unmatched: 3. Germline CDR1 and CDR2: SGHNT and YENEEA. In DNA form, the CDR3 reads TGTGCCAGCAGCTTAGAATGGACAGGGACCTACGAGCAGTACTTC. Translated, it gives CASSLEWTGTYEQYF.

The sample holds a few counts of this clone. V is TRBV7-2 and J is TRBJ2-3; TRBD1 is a possible D gene (7 bases). The germline gives CDR1 SGHTA, CDR2 FQGNSA. Between the trimmed V and J ends, which lost 3 bases and 5 bases, there was a span of 12 bases. The CDR3 is 14 residues long. The chain's CDR3 is CASSLRGREDTQYF. In DNA, the CDR3 is TGTGCCAGCAGCTTGAGGGGGCGGGAAGATACGCAGTATTTT.

The chain joins TRBV29-1 to TRBJ1-2; D unresolved. CDR3 length: 15 residues. Trimming pared 2 bases from V and 2 bases from J, leaving 15 bases between. Germline CDR1 and CDR2: SQVTM and ANQGSEA. The CDR3 loop is CSVEYAGAVNYGYTF. The CDR3 DNA reads as TGCAGCGTTGAATATGCAGGTGCAGTAAACTATGGCTACACCTTC.

This clone was picked up a small number of times. The chain carries TRBV16 and TRBJ1-2; tentative D call: TRBD1 (5 bases). CDR3 length: 16 amino acids. CDR1 and CDR2 from the germline V gene are KGHSY and FQNENV. Trimming pared 2 bases from V and 2 bases from J, leaving 15 bases between. CDR3 residues: CASSQTVQGKNYGYTF. As DNA, the CDR3 is TGTGCCAGCAGCCAAACGGTCCAGGGAAAAAACTATGGCTACACCTTC.

This clone was recorded at least ten times. The chain links TRBV7-9 to TRBJ2-2; D gene uncertain. This CDR3 region has 14 residues. CDR1 and CDR2 from the germline V gene are SEHNR and FQNEAQ (reference sequence). Trimming took off 2 bases at V and 8 bases at J, with 12 bases between the two ends. CDR3 sequence: CASSLPQATGELFF. CDR3 nucleotide sequence: TGTGCCAGCAGCTTACCCCAGGCAACGGGGGAGCTGTTTTTT. The full variable domain, in which reference TRBV7-9 and TRBJ2-2 provide the parts outside the CDR3, is DTGVSQNPRHKITKRGQNVTFRCDPISEHNRLYWYRQTLGQGPEFLTYFQNEAQLEKSRLLSDRFSAERPKGSFSTLEIQRTEQGDSAMYLCASSLPQATGELFFGEGSRLTVL.

This rearrangement joins TRBV4-3 to TRBJ1-4; TRBD1 matches 9 bases. V trimming: 0 bases; J trimming: 8 bases; junction bases outside the gene matches: 7. This CDR3 has 16 amino acids. Germline V lookup: CDR1 LGHNA, CDR2 YSLEER. The CDR3 protein is CASSQDPGQGTEKLFF. CDR3 in DNA: TGCGCCAGCAGCCAAGATCCCGGACAGGGGACGGAAAAACTGTTTTTT.

The sample holds a few counts of this clone. This chain uses TRBV3-1 (or the pseudogene TRBV3-2) with TRBJ2-1, with 11 bases fitting TRBD2. This CDR3 contains 17 residues. Unmatched junction bases numbered 12, after V lost 4 bases and J lost 7 bases. Germline assignment: CDR1 LGHDT and CDR2 YNNKEL (reference sequence). This CDR3 is CASSPTLSGGAGNEQFF. In DNA form, the CDR3 reads TGTGCCAGCAGCCCCACACTTAGCGGGGGGGCAGGGAATGAGCAGTTCTTC.

This chain connects TRBV4-3 to TRBJ1-4; D is possibly TRBD1 (5 bases). V was trimmed by 3 bases and J by 3 bases, leaving 14 bases between them. Germline V gene sequence: CDR1 LGHNA, CDR2 YSLEER. The CDR3 sequence is 16 residues long. CDR3 residues: CASSQGRGVANEKLFF. The CDR3 nucleotides are TGCGCCAGCAGCCAGGGTCGGGGGGTTGCTAATGAAAAACTGTTTTTT.

This CDR3 is CASSQDFGSWGYTF. The DNA of the CDR3 is TGCGCCAGCAGCCAAGATTTCGGGAGTTGGGGCTACACCTTC. The chain has TRBV4-3 and TRBJ1-2, with D unresolved. The germline CDR1 and CDR2 sequences are LGHNA and YSLEER. This CDR3 is built from 14 residues. V was cut by 0 bases and J by 8 bases, with 13 bases left in between.

The chain is built from TRBV7-2 and TRBJ1-5, with 8 bases fitting TRBD1. The germline V gene has CDR1 SGHTA and CDR2 FQGNSA. There are 18 residues in the CDR3. J was trimmed by 4 bases and V by 1 base; bases with no gene match: 12. CDR3 nucleotides: TGTGCCAGCAGCTTAGGGGACAGGTGGTTAGCAGGGAATCAGCCCCAGCATTTT. Translation gives CASSLGDRWLAGNQPQHF.

The chain is built from TRBV6-4 and TRBJ2-2; 9 bases fit TRBD1. The CDR3 is made up of 14 amino acids. V lost 3 bases and J lost 4; bases outside the gene matches: 0. Germline V gene data show CDR1 as MRHNA and CDR2 as SNTAGT. CDR3 region: CASSEQGATGELFF. The CDR3 nucleotides are TGTGCCAGCAGTGAACAGGGGGCCACCGGGGAGCTGTTTTTT.

CDR3 amino acids: CASTPGAGVDTQYF. The CDR3 region has the DNA TGTGCCAGCACCCCAGGTGCGGGGGTGGATACGCAGTATTTT. V and J are TRBV7-2 and TRBJ2-3; 7 bases agree with TRBD2. The J segment lost 6 bases and the V segment lost 7 bases, leaving 10 bases of the junction unmatched. Germline V gene sequence: CDR1 SGHTA, CDR2 FQGNSA. The CDR3 covers 14 residues.

In its sample, this clone was seen a few times. This sequence joins TRBV11-3 and TRBJ1-5; possibly TRBD1 for D (6 bases). Deletions cut 3 bases from V and 0 bases from J, with 12 bases between. This CDR3 spans 16 amino acids. Germline-derived CDR1 and CDR2 are SGHNT and YENEEA. CDR3 DNA sequence: TGTGCCAGCAGCTTGGGTCGGACAGTTAGCAATCAGCCCCAGCATTTT. Protein: CASSLGRTVSNQPQHF.

The chain joins TRBV3-1 (or the pseudogene TRBV3-2) to TRBJ1-2; D is unresolved. V dropped 5 bases and J dropped 2 bases, with 12 bases sitting between them. The CDR3 runs 14 residues. Germline lookup yields CDR1 LGHDT and CDR2 YNNKEL (reference sequence). CDR3 sequence: CASSFLQRNYGYTF. In DNA form, the CDR3 reads TGTGCCAGCAGCTTCTTACAGCGAAACTATGGCTACACCTTC.

This rearrangement joins TRBV5-1 to TRBJ1-3, with TRBD1 as a possible D gene (5 bases). V was clipped by 1 base and J by 8 bases, with 13 bases between them. Germline V lookup: CDR1 SGHRS, CDR2 YFSETQ. This CDR3 has 14 residues. This CDR3 is CASSLFSGSDTIYF. Written as DNA, the CDR3 is TGCGCCAGCAGCTTGTTCTCAGGGAGTGACACCATATATTTT.

This clone has just one count. The chain links TRBV5-8 to TRBJ1-2; D is unclear. CDR1 and CDR2 (germline): SGHTS, YDEGEE. This CDR3 is built from 12 residues. V was cut by 4 bases and J by 7 bases, with 11 bases left in between. In DNA form, the CDR3 reads TGTGCCAGCAGCCAATTCCGTGGTGGCTACACCTTC. It specifies CASSQFRGGYTF.